This T cell receptor beta chain was found in a study of early T cells in non-severe SARS-CoV-2 infection. About the study: Bulk RNA taken from unsorted whole blood was sequenced, leaving chains unpaired.

V was pared by 6 bases and J by 0 bases, with 4 bases of the junction left unmatched. The length of the CDR3 is 17 residues. In germline, CDR1 is LGHNA, CDR2 YSLEER. The table lists this clonotype with a few counts. Unique molecular identifier tags were affixed to discrete cDNA molecules. Each CDR3 protein gets one entry after TCRdb re-called the 5' RACE reads with MiXCR. In the table there are 80,000 to 95,000 distinct CDR3 sequences, roughly 15% of which are singletons. The clonotype originates from an adult who was a healthcare worker with PCR-confirmed SARS-CoV-2 infection or an uninfected control (not recorded which). Material: whole blood. The rearrangement uses TRBV4-3 and TRBJ2-3; 15 nucleotides match TRBD2. This CDR3 is CASSPGLAGGSTDTQYF. The CDR3 nucleotides are TGCGCCAGCAGTCCGGGACTAGCGGGGGGTAGCACAGATACGCAGTATTTT.